These T cell receptor beta chains were read from a single sample in a study of Graves' ophthalmopathy and Graves' hyperthyroidism. TCRdb reprocessed the multiplex PCR reads with MiXCR, giving one entry per CDR3 protein. Of more than 1,000,000 distinct CDR3 sequences listed, about two fifths were seen once; the top ten hold over 8.5%. Source material: peripheral blood or thyroid tissue (not recorded which). The receptors stem from an adult man with Graves' hyperthyroidism. Both conserved end residues are part of each CDR3. The order of the fields is clone size, J gene, D gene, V gene, CDR3 protein, CDR3 DNA. D genes are given only for firm matches. The size field is filled for only some rows; it gives once, few, many or a size class.

size: few
J: TRBJ1-6
D: NA
V: TRBV27
CDR3: CASSRGGFENSPLHF
DNA: TGTGCCAGCAGTCGCGGGGGGTTTGAGAATTCACCCCTCCACTTT

size: few
J: TRBJ2-3
D: NA
V: TRBV20-1
CDR3: CSAIPPSTDTQYF
DNA: TGCAGTGCTATTCCTCCTAGCACAGATACGCAGTATTTT

size: many
J: TRBJ1-4
D: NA
V: TRBV29-1
CDR3: CSAGRRNEKLFF
DNA: TGCAGCGCGGGACGGCGTAATGAAAAACTGTTTTTT

size: many
J: TRBJ2-2
D: NA
V: TRBV7-7
CDR3: CASSLRKFTGELFF
DNA: TGTGCCAGCAGCTTAAGGAAATTCACCGGGGAGCTGTTTTTT

size: few
J: TRBJ1-2
D: NA
V: TRBV4-1
CDR3: CASSQEGGGGGHGYTF
DNA: TGCGCCAGCAGCCAAGAGGGGGGTGGCGGGGGGCATGGCTACACCTTC

size: NA
J: TRBJ2-5
D: NA
V: TRBV29-1
CDR3: CSVGMGGETQYF
DNA: TGCAGCGTCGGCATGGGAGGTGAGACCCAGTACTTC

size: many
J: TRBJ1-2
D: NA
V: TRBV11-2
CDR3: CASSSNWDCDF
DNA: TGTGCCAGCAGCTCAAATTGGGACTGTGACTTC

size: NA
J: TRBJ1-5
D: NA
V: TRBV6-5
CDR3: CANSLRGSNQPQHF
DNA: TGTGCCAACAGTCTCAGGGGAAGCAATCAGCCCCAGCATTTT

size: NA
J: TRBJ2-7
D: NA
V: TRBV12-3/TRBV12-4
CDR3: CASTGAPAYEQYF
DNA: TGTGCCAGCACAGGGGCCCCCGCCTACGAGCAGTACTTC

size: few
J: TRBJ2-2
D: NA
V: TRBV12-3/TRBV12-4
CDR3: CASSPAQARVTGELFF
DNA: TGTGCCAGCAGTCCCGCGCAGGCCCGGGTCACCGGGGAGCTGTTTTTT

size: many
J: TRBJ1-4
D: NA
V: TRBV19
CDR3: CASSILGFASEKLFF
DNA: TGTGCCAGTAGTATTTTAGGGTTCGCCTCTGAAAAACTGTTTTTT

size: few
J: TRBJ2-6
D: NA
V: TRBV6-2/TRBV6-3
CDR3: CASSPVGSGANVLTF
DNA: TGTGCCAGCAGTCCCGTCGGCTCTGGGGCCAACGTCCTGACTTTC

size: many
J: TRBJ2-5
D: NA
V: TRBV7-3
CDR3: CASSRGAEETQYF
DNA: TGTGCCAGCAGCAGGGGGGCGGAAGAGACCCAGTACTTC

size: many
J: TRBJ1-5
D: NA
V: TRBV7-9
CDR3: CASSWDYNQPQHF
DNA: TGTGCCAGCAGCTGGGACTACAATCAGCCCCAGCATTTT

size: NA
J: TRBJ1-5
D: TRBD1
V: TRBV29-1
CDR3: CSVEGTGMGDQPQHF
DNA: TGCAGCGTTGAGGGGACAGGGATGGGGGATCAGCCCCAGCATTTT

size: many
J: TRBJ1-5
D: NA
V: TRBV11-2
CDR3: CASSLGGGGRDNQPQHF
DNA: TGTGCCAGCAGCCTCGGAGGGGGGGGCAGGGACAATCAGCCCCAGCATTTT

size: many
J: TRBJ2-7
D: TRBD2
V: TRBV20-1
CDR3: CSATRTSGRDEQYF
DNA: TGCAGTGCCACAAGGACTAGCGGGAGGGACGAGCAGTACTTC

size: NA
J: TRBJ2-6
D: NA
V: TRBV9
CDR3: CASSALDGTGANVLTF
DNA: TGTGCCAGCAGCGCTTTAGATGGCACCGGGGCCAACGTCCTGACTTTC

size: few
J: TRBJ1-2
D: TRBD1
V: TRBV6-5
CDR3: CASSLQGGARDGYTF
DNA: TGTGCCAGCAGCCTCCAAGGGGGCGCGAGGGATGGCTACACCTTC

size: many
J: TRBJ2-7
D: TRBD2
V: TRBV10-3
CDR3: CAIGLAGGAGYEQYF
DNA: TGTGCCATCGGGTTAGCGGGAGGGGCTGGCTACGAGCAGTACTTC

size: many
J: TRBJ2-5
D: TRBD2
V: TRBV29-1
CDR3: CSVEASGGEETQYF
DNA: TGCAGCGTTGAGGCCAGCGGGGGGGAAGAGACCCAGTACTTC

size: NA
J: TRBJ2-7
D: TRBD1
V: TRBV15
CDR3: CATSRGSRGDRGVEQYF
DNA: TGTGCCACCAGCAGAGGCTCGCGGGGCGACAGGGGAGTCGAGCAGTACTTC

size: few
J: TRBJ1-2
D: TRBD1
V: TRBV2
CDR3: CASSAEGQAEYGYTF
DNA: TGTGCCAGCAGTGCCGAGGGACAGGCTGAATATGGCTACACCTTC

size: NA
J: TRBJ2-5
D: TRBD2
V: TRBV7-8
CDR3: CASSTPKTSPKPQETQYF
DNA: TGTGCCAGCAGCACACCAAAGACTAGCCCAAAACCCCAAGAGACCCAGTACTTC

size: NA
J: TRBJ1-4
D: TRBD1
V: TRBV11-1
CDR3: CASSASTRGPNEKLFF
DNA: TGTGCCAGCAGCGCCTCTACCAGGGGGCCTAATGAAAAACTGTTTTTT

size: many
J: TRBJ2-2
D: NA
V: TRBV19
CDR3: CASTAVNTGELFF
DNA: TGTGCCAGTACGGCGGTGAACACCGGGGAGCTGTTTTTT

size: NA
J: TRBJ2-5
D: TRBD2
V: TRBV7-2
CDR3: CASSLVHWGGGAETQYF
DNA: TGTGCCAGCAGCTTAGTACATTGGGGCGGGGGGGCAGAGACCCAGTACTTC

size: NA
J: TRBJ1-2
D: TRBD1
V: TRBV9
CDR3: CASSAIGTVYGYTF
DNA: TGTGCCAGCAGCGCCATCGGGACAGTCTATGGCTACACCTTC

size: NA
J: TRBJ1-5
D: TRBD1
V: TRBV19
CDR3: CASSIRDRGHQPQHF
DNA: TGTGCCAGTAGTATCCGGGACAGGGGGCATCAGCCCCAGCATTTT

size: many
J: TRBJ1-2
D: NA
V: TRBV29-1
CDR3: CSVEDAVGYTF
DNA: TGCAGCGTTGAAGATGCTGTTGGCTACACCTTC

size: many
J: TRBJ2-7
D: NA
V: TRBV7-9
CDR3: CASSTQAGSYEQYF
DNA: TGTGCCAGCAGCACCCAAGCGGGCTCCTACGAGCAGTACTTC

size: NA
J: TRBJ2-7
D: NA
V: TRBV4-1
CDR3: CASSQEVQGEQYF
DNA: TGTGCCAGCAGCCAAGAGGTCCAGGGCGAGCAGTACTTC

size: NA
J: TRBJ2-2
D: TRBD2
V: TRBV24-1
CDR3: CATGTSGSRRTGELFF
DNA: TGTGCCACCGGGACTAGCGGGAGTCGACGCACCGGGGAGCTGTTTTTT

size: many
J: TRBJ1-5
D: TRBD1
V: TRBV5-6
CDR3: CASSTGRRQPQHF
DNA: TGTGCCAGTTCGACAGGGCGGCGTCAGCCCCAGCATTTT

size: NA
J: TRBJ1-3
D: NA
V: TRBV6-2/TRBV6-3
CDR3: CASSYQSDVATIYF
DNA: TGTGCCAGCAGTTACCAGTCAGACGTCGCCACCATATATTTT

size: many
J: TRBJ1-5
D: NA
V: TRBV19
CDR3: CASSTRTPLGNQPQHF
DNA: TGTGCCAGTAGTACCAGGACCCCGCTTGGCAATCAGCCCCAGCATTTT

size: NA
J: TRBJ1-5
D: NA
V: TRBV7-9
CDR3: CASSQDDAAGQPQHF
DNA: TGCGCCAGCAGCCAAGATGACGCGGCCGGGCAGCCCCAGCATTTT

size: many
J: TRBJ1-4
D: TRBD1
V: TRBV20-1
CDR3: CSVPGTANEKLFF
DNA: TGCAGTGTCCCCGGGACAGCTAATGAAAAACTGTTTTTT

size: many
J: TRBJ1-5
D: NA
V: TRBV19
CDR3: CASSIGGAQPQHF
DNA: TGTGCCAGTAGTATTGGAGGGGCTCAGCCCCAGCATTTT

size: many
J: TRBJ2-7
D: TRBD2
V: TRBV6-5
CDR3: CASRARAGGIYEQYF
DNA: TGTGCCAGCAGAGCAAGAGCGGGGGGTATCTACGAGCAGTACTTC

size: many
J: TRBJ1-1
D: NA
V: TRBV2
CDR3: CASSDLPRNTEAFF
DNA: TGTGCCAGCAGTGACTTACCTAGGAACACTGAAGCTTTCTTT

size: NA
J: TRBJ1-5
D: NA
V: TRBV7-9
CDR3: CASRVSLEGQPQHF
DNA: TGTGCCAGCAGAGTAAGCTTGGAGGGCCAGCCCCAGCATTTT

size: few
J: TRBJ1-6
D: NA
V: TRBV12-3/TRBV12-4
CDR3: CASSLATAGVRALHF
DNA: TGTGCCAGCAGTTTAGCGACAGCCGGGGTTCGGGCCCTCCACTTT

size: NA
J: TRBJ1-5
D: TRBD1
V: TRBV25-1
CDR3: CASRQGFSQPQHF
DNA: TGTGCCAGCAGACAGGGGTTCTCTCAGCCCCAGCATTTT

size: few
J: TRBJ2-6
D: TRBD1
V: TRBV6-2/TRBV6-3
CDR3: CASRTGAVNSGANVLTF
DNA: TGTGCCAGCAGAACAGGGGCCGTAAACTCTGGGGCCAACGTCCTGACTTTC

size: many
J: TRBJ2-7
D: TRBD1
V: TRBV7-2
CDR3: CASSLLGQGYYEQYF
DNA: TGTGCCAGCAGCTTATTAGGACAGGGATACTACGAGCAGTACTTC

size: NA
J: TRBJ1-4
D: NA
V: TRBV18
CDR3: CASSPQNDEKLFF
DNA: TGTGCCAGCTCACCTCAGAACGACGAAAAACTGTTTTTT

size: many
J: TRBJ1-5
D: NA
V: TRBV7-2
CDR3: CASSAYRDNQPQHF
DNA: TGTGCCAGCAGCGCCTACAGGGACAATCAGCCCCAGCATTTT

size: NA
J: TRBJ2-5
D: NA
V: TRBV6-5
CDR3: CASSFPLGTQYF
DNA: TGTGCCAGCAGTTTCCCTCTGGGGACCCAGTACTTC

size: many
J: TRBJ2-6
D: TRBD2
V: TRBV7-9
CDR3: CASSLLAGGSGANVLTF
DNA: TGTGCCAGCAGCTTACTAGCGGGGGGCTCTGGGGCCAACGTCCTGACTTTC

size: many
J: TRBJ2-5
D: NA
V: TRBV5-1
CDR3: CASSLDGSGLSQYF
DNA: TGCGCCAGCAGCTTGGATGGTAGCGGCCTAAGCCAGTACTTC

size: NA
J: TRBJ1-5
D: TRBD1
V: TRBV19
CDR3: CASSIGSPQGALRQPQHF
DNA: TGTGCCAGTAGTATAGGGTCCCCACAGGGGGCTTTACGTCAGCCCCAGCATTTT

size: NA
J: TRBJ2-2
D: TRBD2
V: TRBV4-2
CDR3: CASSPGLVNTGELFF
DNA: TGTGCCAGCAGCCCGGGACTAGTCAACACCGGGGAGCTGTTTTTT

size: many
J: TRBJ2-7
D: TRBD1
V: TRBV2
CDR3: CASDRTGGTYEQYF
DNA: TGTGCCAGCGACCGGACAGGGGGGACCTACGAGCAGTACTTC

size: NA
J: TRBJ2-7
D: NA
V: TRBV7-9
CDR3: CASRGDRRYEQYF
DNA: TGTGCCAGCAGGGGTGACAGGAGGTACGAGCAGTACTTC

size: NA
J: TRBJ2-5
D: TRBD2
V: TRBV12-3/TRBV12-4
CDR3: CASSLEGTSAQETQYF
DNA: TGTGCCAGCAGCTTAGAAGGGACTAGCGCTCAAGAGACCCAGTACTTC

size: NA
J: TRBJ1-5
D: TRBD1
V: TRBV10-3
CDR3: CASSYRQGLTYSNQPQHF
DNA: TGTGCCAGCAGTTACCGACAGGGATTGACTTATAGCAATCAGCCCCAGCATTTT